Included here is one T cell receptor beta chain sequence, with context. Study processing details: Estimation of nucleated cell counts relied on the amplification of reference gene primers. Measured with immunoSEQ multiplex PCR; TCRdb has only the in-frame clones, and not every one. That table is the source of V, J and clone size, and D and trimming were worked out from the DNA. The table shows 200,000 or so clones, with 70% to 90% occurring only once. This entry belongs to a study of blood T cell repertoires in COVID-19. Across the whole study: Spain, Italy and the United States supplied samples that represented acute and convalescent COVID-19. T cells, B-cell-depleted T cells, or PBMCs supplied cDNA or gDNA.

Unmatched junction bases numbered 4, after V lost 3 bases and J lost 4 bases. This CDR3 is built from 15 residues. CDR1 and CDR2 (germline): KGHSH, LQKENI. The sample consisted of peripheral blood. This chain uses TRBV18 with TRBJ1-2; 11 bases fit TRBD1. This receptor was taken from a man aged 50 to 59 with acute or convalescent COVID-19. CDR3 DNA sequence: TGTGCCAGCTCACCCGGACAGGGGGCGGGCTATGGCTACACCTTC. Translating it yields CASSPGQGAGYGYTF. Drawing the rest from reference TRBV18 and TRBJ1-2, the complete variable domain is NAGVMQNPRHLVRRRGQEARLRCSPMKGHSHVYWYRQLPEEGLKFMVYLQKENIIDESGMPKERFSAEFPKEGPSILRIQQVVRGDSAAYFCASSPGQGAGYGYTFGSGTRLTVV.